This entry lists 10 T cell receptor beta chains sequenced from one sample in a study of OX40 agonist ivuxolimab in advanced cancers. Repertoires were generated with immunoSEQ multiplex PCR, while TCRdb's copy carries only in-frame clones and drops some. Among about 77,000 clones, over 70% were seen once, and the ten largest hold 0.76%. The source was CD4+ or CD8+ T cells sorted from blood, collected in a trial of the OX40 agonist ivuxolimab. These receptors were collected from an adult with an advanced solid tumor such as melanoma, head and neck, liver or kidney cancer.

V is TRBV6-5 and J is TRBJ2-4; no definite D call. The CDR3 consists of 14 residues. Germline V gives CDR1 MNHEY, CDR2 SVGAGI. V lost 7 bases, J lost 6 bases, and 16 bases lay in between. Here the CDR3 reads CASTPKRSRNIQYF. DNA of the CDR3: TGTGCCAGCACCCCGAAGAGGAGCCGAAACATTCAGTACTTC.

V and J are TRBV7-2 and TRBJ1-6; D is uncertain. The CDR3 is 13 amino acids. From germline, CDR1 is SGHTA and CDR2 FQGNSA. V dropped 2 bases and J dropped 7 bases, with 6 bases sitting between them. CDR3 sequence reads: CASSLNVNSPLHF. DNA for the CDR3: TGTGCCAGCAGCTTAAATGTGAATTCACCCCTCCACTTT.

The chain has TRBV5-6 and TRBJ1-2; D might be TRBD1 (6 bases). Germline lookup yields CDR1 SGHDT and CDR2 YYEEEE. V was trimmed by 5 bases and J by 8 bases, leaving 19 bases between them. The CDR3 covers 14 residues. CDR3 loop: CASSRTPGAQGYTF. CDR3 coding DNA: TGTGCCAGCAGTCGCACCCCAGGGGCGCAGGGCTACACCTTC. Full variable domain (rest looked up from reference TRBV5-6 and TRBJ1-2): DAGVTQSPTHLIKTRGQQVTLRCSPKSGHDTVSWYQQALGQGPQFIFQYYEEEERQRGNFPDRFSGHQFPNYSSELNVNALLLGDSALYLCASSRTPGAQGYTFGSGTRLTVV.

This sequence joins TRBV11-3 and TRBJ2-7, with 7 bases aligning to TRBD1. Per the germline V gene, CDR1 is SGHNT and CDR2 is YENEEA. This CDR3 region has 15 residues. The junction had 13 bases not matched to a gene; V was cut back by 5 bases and J by 6 bases. Here the CDR3 reads CASSPLADRRGEQYF. The DNA for the CDR3 is TGTGCCAGCAGCCCCCTGGCGGACAGGAGAGGCGAGCAGTACTTC.

The V call is TRBV19, the J call TRBJ2-7; TRBD1 matches 7 bases. Per the germline V gene, CDR1 is LNHDA and CDR2 is SQIVND (reference sequence). The CDR3 has 14 amino acids. The J segment lost 7 bases and the V segment lost 5 bases, leaving 11 bases of the junction unmatched. As DNA, the CDR3 is TGTGCCAGTAGTCCCGGGACAGATGTTTTGGAGCAGTACTTC. Its protein product is CASSPGTDVLEQYF.

This chain uses TRBV4-3 with TRBJ1-2, with a tentative D call TRBD1 (6 bases). Trimming cost V 5 bases and J 4 bases, with 14 bases left between them. The CDR3 is 14 amino acids. The germline V gene encodes CDR1 LGHNA and CDR2 YSLEER. The CDR3 here is CASSGQTGLYGYTF. The CDR3 DNA reads as TGCGCCAGCAGCGGCCAAACAGGGCTCTATGGCTACACCTTC.

The rearrangement joins TRBV19 to TRBJ2-7; 15 bases map to TRBD2. The CDR3 sequence is 17 residues long. The J segment lost 6 bases and the V segment lost 6 bases, leaving 12 bases of the junction unmatched. In germline, CDR1 is LNHDA, CDR2 SQIVND (reference sequence). Written as DNA, the CDR3 is TGTGCCAGTAGCATCCTTTGGACTAGCGGGAGGGCCGGCGAGCAGTACTTC. Its protein product is CASSILWTSGRAGEQYF.

This clone was picked up one time. This chain links TRBV6-5 with TRBJ1-4; no firm D call. Trimming took off 0 bases at V and 8 bases at J, with 13 bases between the two ends. From germline, CDR1 is MNHEY and CDR2 SVGAGI. The CDR3 has 15 residues. This CDR3 is CASSYSWRAEEKLFF. DNA for the CDR3: TGTGCCAGCAGTTACTCGTGGAGGGCAGAAGAAAAACTGTTTTTT.

V usage is TRBV6-6 and J usage is TRBJ1-6; 7 bases fit TRBD1. This CDR3 has 15 amino acids. Germline trimming cut 0 bases from V and 9 bases from J; bases unmatched to any gene: 5. Germline V lookup: CDR1 MNHNY, CDR2 SVGAGI (reference sequence). The CDR3: CASSYSAQGSSPLHF. CDR3 coding DNA: TGTGCCAGCAGTTACTCGGCACAGGGGAGTTCACCCCTCCACTTT.

The chain recombines TRBV6-5 with TRBJ2-5; D is undetermined. This CDR3 contains 11 residues. CDR1 is MNHEY, CDR2 SVGAGI, per germline. Trimming took 2 bases from V and 2 from J, leaving 0 bases between them. The DNA for the CDR3 is TGTGCCAGCAGTTACCAAGAGACCCAGTACTTC. Translated, it gives CASSYQETQYF.